This T cell receptor beta chain was captured by sequencing in a study of T cells in Graves' hyperthyroidism and ophthalmopathy. Study in general: Peripheral blood specimens were obtained at initial diagnosis, prior to any treatment. Broader study findings: Ophthalmopathy was distinguished from stable hyperthyroidism by 13 V-J signatures. Most thyroid clonotypes that were expanded above 0.001 also turned up in blood.

In the case of this clonotype: Its antigen is undetermined.

The germline CDR1 and CDR2 sequences are MGHRA and YSYEKL. Germline trimming cut 1 base from V and 2 bases from J; bases unmatched to any gene: 7. The CDR3 extends over 18 amino acids. Uncontrolled infection, other autoimmune disease, pregnancy or lactation excluded patients. The TCR beta CDR3 regions underwent amplification using RNA transcripts as the source. A set of HTBI primers served as the primers for a first-round RT-PCR of the TCR CDR3. TCRdb re-analysed the multiplex PCR reads in MiXCR, keeping a single row per CDR3 protein. The sample comprises roughly 720,000 distinct CDR3 sequences, approximately 15% of which are singletons, and less than 20% rests with the top ten.

This sequence joins TRBV4-1 and TRBJ2-3; TRBD2 agrees at 12 bases. The receptor comes from a man in his forties or fifties with Graves' hyperthyroidism. Sequencing was done on a sample of blood. CDR3: CASSQGFLAGGVTDTQYF. Here the CDR3 DNA reads TGCGCCAGCAGCCAAGGGTTCCTAGCGGGAGGGGTCACAGATACGCAGTATTTT.